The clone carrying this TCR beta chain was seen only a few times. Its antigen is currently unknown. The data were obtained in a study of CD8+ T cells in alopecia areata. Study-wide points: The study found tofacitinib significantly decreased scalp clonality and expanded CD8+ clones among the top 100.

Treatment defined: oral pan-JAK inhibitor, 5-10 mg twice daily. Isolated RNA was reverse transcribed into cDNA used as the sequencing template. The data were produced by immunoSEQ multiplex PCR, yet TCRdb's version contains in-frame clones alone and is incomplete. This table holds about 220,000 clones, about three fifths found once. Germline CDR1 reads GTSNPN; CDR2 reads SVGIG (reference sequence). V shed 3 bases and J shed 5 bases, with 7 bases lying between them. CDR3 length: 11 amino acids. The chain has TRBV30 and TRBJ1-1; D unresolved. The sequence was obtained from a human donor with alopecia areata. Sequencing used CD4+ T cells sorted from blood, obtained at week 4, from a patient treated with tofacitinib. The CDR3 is CAWSWNTEAFF. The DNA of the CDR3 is TGTGCCTGGAGCTGGAATACTGAAGCTTTCTTT.